These 22 T cell receptor beta chains were all obtained from the same sample, sequenced in a study of T-cell reconstitution after alpha-beta-depleted transplantation in children. This sample's TCRbeta library carried unique molecular identifier barcodes. MiXCR was run by TCRdb on the PCR reads, yielding one entry per CDR3 protein. The top ten clones hold over 12% of a sample with around 600,000 distinct CDR3 sequences, 20% to 25% of them seen once. Material: PBMCs, mostly from graft donor cells, obtained 360 days after TCRalphabeta/CD19-depleted stem cell transplant. These receptors came from a boy under two years old who had a stem cell transplant for acute myeloid leukemia, so the T cells may come from the graft donor.

The chain uses TRBV28 and TRBJ2-7; D call uncertain. Trimming shortened V by 2 bases and J by 0 bases, and 5 bases separated the two germline ends. The CDR3 totals 13 residues. Germline V gene sequence: CDR1 MDHEN, CDR2 SYDVKM. CDR3 loop: CASSLRHSYEQYV. The CDR3 bases are TGTGCCAGCAGTTTAAGGCACTCCTACGAGCAGTACGTC.

The rearrangement joins TRBV9 to TRBJ2-7, with D possibly matching TRBD2 (7 bases). This CDR3 spans 16 amino acids. CDR1 and CDR2 (germline): SGDLS, YYNGEE. V dropped 5 bases and J dropped 4 bases, with 22 bases sitting between them. CDR3 bases: TGTGCCAGCAGGGGGGGGCAGACTACGACAGTTTACGAGCAGTACTTC. Translation gives CASRGGQTTTVYEQYF.

This chain uses TRBV15 with TRBJ2-5; 9 bases agree with TRBD2. V lost 1 base to trimming and J lost 1 base; unmatched junction nucleotides: 4. The CDR3 has 16 amino acids. CDR1 is LNHNV and CDR2 is YYDKDF in the germline V gene (reference sequence). Written as DNA, the CDR3 is TGTGCCACCAGCAGAGCCCTAGCGGGGCCCCAAGAGACCCAGTACTTC. This gives the protein CATSRALAGPQETQYF.

In its sample, this clonotype was seen many times. This rearrangement joins TRBV20-1 to TRBJ2-7; D not resolved. The CDR3 contains 11 residues. V lost 5 bases, J lost 5 bases, and 10 bases lay in between. The germline CDR1 and CDR2 sequences are DFQATT and SNEGSKA (reference sequence). CDR3 amino acids: CSAELGNEQYF. CDR3 bases: TGCAGTGCTGAGCTGGGAAACGAGCAGTACTTC.

This clonotype was observed a few times. The V and J genes are TRBV9 and TRBJ1-2, with a weak D call TRBD1 (6 bases). CDR3 length equals 15 residues. With 4 bases removed from V and 3 bases from J, the gap between germline ends came to 16 bases. Germline assignment: CDR1 SGDLS and CDR2 YYNGEE. CDR3 bases: TGTGCCAGCAGCCCTGGACAGAGGAAGTACTATGGCTACACCTTC. Its translation: CASSPGQRKYYGYTF.

This clonotype was seen many times. This sequence joins TRBV6-1 and TRBJ1-5; D possibly corresponds to TRBD1 (5 bases). V was clipped by 5 bases and J by 7 bases, with 12 bases between them. This CDR3 is built from 13 residues. The germline V gene encodes CDR1 MNHNS and CDR2 SASEGT. CDR3 DNA: TGTGCCAGCAGTACGCAGGGCAGACAGCCCCAGCATTTT. Protein sequence: CASSTQGRQPQHF.

This clonotype has a handful of counts. The gene calls are TRBV20-1 and TRBJ1-6, with TRBD1 matching over 10 bases. This CDR3 region has 14 residues. Germline CDR1 and CDR2: DFQATT and SNEGSKA (reference sequence). CDR3 region: CSGAGTGDFSPLHF. The DNA for the CDR3 is TGCAGCGGAGCAGGGACAGGGGACTTCTCACCCCTCCACTTT.

The chain uses TRBV7-6 and TRBJ1-1, with D unresolved. This CDR3 has 16 amino acids. CDR1 is SGHVS, CDR2 FNYEAQ, per germline. V shed 2 bases and J shed 1 base, with 14 bases lying between them. The CDR3 protein is CASSLSLGTWNTEAFF. The CDR3, as DNA: TGTGCCAGCAGCTTAAGTCTCGGCACCTGGAACACTGAAGCTTTCTTT.

This clonotype was observed a few times. The chain links TRBV2 to TRBJ1-1; 9 positions agree with TRBD1. Germline V gene data show CDR1 as SNHLY and CDR2 as FYNNEI. V lost 10 bases and J lost 1; bases outside the gene matches: 4. The CDR3 is 13 amino acids. This chain's CDR3 is CANRTGANTEAFF. CDR3 coding DNA: TGTGCCAACCGGACAGGGGCGAACACTGAAGCTTTCTTT.

This clonotype was seen more than once but under ten times. The chain recombines TRBV27 with TRBJ1-5; D call uncertain. Germline V gives CDR1 MNHEY, CDR2 SMNVEV (reference sequence). V lost 5 bases and J 1 base, leaving 12 bases between the germline ends. This CDR3 has 15 residues. CDR3 DNA sequence: TGTGCCAGCAGTCGGAGTACTTGGAGCAATCAGCCCCAGCATTTT. It codes for CASSRSTWSNQPQHF.

CDR3 loop: CSAGLETQYF. The CDR3 DNA reads TGCAGTGCAGGGTTGGAGACCCAGTACTTC. The chain is built from TRBV20-1 and TRBJ2-5, with no clear D. CDR1 and CDR2 from the germline V gene are DFQATT and SNEGSKA (reference sequence). The CDR3 is 10 amino acids. The V and J ends lost 6 bases and 5 bases respectively, with 7 bases between them.

This clonotype was detected many times. The rearrangement uses TRBV20-1 and TRBJ1-2; D remains unclear. Deletions cut 1 base from V and 4 bases from J, with 10 bases between. The CDR3 has 13 residues. Germline-derived CDR1 and CDR2 are DFQATT and SNEGSKA (reference sequence). The CDR3: CSARVGVPYGYTF. In nucleotides, the CDR3 is TGCAGTGCTAGAGTTGGGGTTCCCTATGGCTACACCTTC.

This clonotype was picked up one time. A read error may explain this, as a much larger clone is one base away. The chain combines TRBV20-1 with TRBJ2-7; D remains ambiguous. V was shortened by 8 bases and J by 3 bases, with 11 bases between the two germline ends. Germline CDR1 DFQATT, CDR2 SNEGSKA (reference sequence). The CDR3 consists of 11 residues. CDR3 DNA sequence: TGCAGTACTGGTGGCGACTACGAGCAGTACGTC. It specifies CSTGGDYEQYV.

Points on this clonotype: The CDR3 does not close with the conserved phenylalanine or tryptophan, likely indicating a read error. For the CDR3, the DNA is TGTGCCAGCAGCTTATGGGGGCACCAAGAGACCCAGTACTGC. Translation: CASSLWGHQETQYC. V gene TRBV7-2 combines with J gene TRBJ2-5, with D perhaps matching TRBD1 (6 bases). The V gene's germline CDR1 is SGHTA and CDR2 FQGNSA. Trimming pared 2 bases from V and 0 bases from J, leaving 7 bases between. The CDR3 runs 14 residues.

This clonotype was seen a few times. The chain employs TRBV12-3 or TRBV12-4 and TRBJ2-1, with TRBD2 as a possible D gene (6 bases). The CDR3 loop spans 15 amino acids. Trimming cost V 6 bases and J 6 bases, with 18 bases left between them. The CDR3 DNA reads TGTGCCAGCAGCTCACTAGCAGGGAGACCCAATGAGCAGTTCTTC. As protein: CASSSLAGRPNEQFF.

This clonotype has more than one count but fewer than ten. The rearrangement uses TRBV20-1 and TRBJ2-3; D remains unclear. The CDR3 totals 15 residues. V lost 0 bases to trimming and J lost 4 bases, with 14 bases between them. CDR1 DFQATT and CDR2 SNEGSKA come from the germline V gene (reference sequence). CDR3 in amino acids: CSARDLVLFPDTQYF. The CDR3 DNA follows: TGCAGTGCTAGAGATCTGGTATTGTTCCCAGATACGCAGTATTTT.

V gene TRBV7-6 combines with J gene TRBJ1-3; a weak D match, TRBD1 (6 bases). CDR1 is SGHVS and CDR2 is FNYEAQ in the germline V gene. The germline V and J ends were trimmed by 5 bases and 0 bases, with 14 bases remaining between them. This CDR3 has 16 residues. Here the CDR3 reads CASSLSDSASGNTIYF. CDR3 bases: TGTGCCAGCAGCCTTTCGGACAGCGCCTCTGGAAACACCATATATTTT.

The chain is built from TRBV5-1 and TRBJ2-2; D unclear. CDR3 length equals 16 residues. The germline V gene encodes CDR1 SGHRS and CDR2 YFSETQ. V lost 3 bases to trimming and J lost 3 bases, with 15 bases between them. The CDR3 is CASSSRVGRDTGELFF. The CDR3 bases are TGCGCCAGCAGCTCCCGGGTAGGACGTGACACCGGGGAGCTGTTTTTT.

This chain joins TRBV6-5 and TRBJ2-1; perhaps TRBD2 as D (5 bases). This CDR3 is 15 amino acids long. Germline assignment: CDR1 MNHEY and CDR2 SVGAGI. The V and J ends lost 3 bases and 3 bases respectively, with 12 bases between them. The DNA of the CDR3 is TGTGCCAGCAGTTATCGGCTAGCCCGCTACAATGAGCAGTTCTTC. It codes for CASSYRLARYNEQFF.

There are a few counts of this clonotype. CDR3 sequence (DNA): TGTGCCAGCAGTCCGGACGGACGAAACACCGGGGAGCTGTTTTTT. It codes for CASSPDGRNTGELFF. J is TRBJ2-2 and V is TRBV6-1; D ambiguous. The CDR3 runs 15 residues. V gave up 5 bases and J gave up 2 bases, with 12 bases separating them. Germline V gene sequence: CDR1 MNHNS, CDR2 SASEGT.

CDR3 DNA sequence: TGCAGTGCTAGAGACAGGGGACAGTCCCCCTACAATGAGCAGTTCTTC. Protein: CSARDRGQSPYNEQFF. The rearrangement uses TRBV20-1 and TRBJ2-1, with 7 nucleotides matching TRBD1. Germline-derived CDR1 and CDR2 are DFQATT and SNEGSKA (reference sequence). The CDR3 contains 16 residues. V shed 0 bases, J shed 2 bases, and the junction held 7 bases outside the gene matches.

V is TRBV11-2 and J is TRBJ2-7; perhaps D is TRBD1 or TRBD2 (5 bases each). Trimming left V 4 bases short and J 3 bases short, with 13 bases between. The CDR3 is made up of 14 amino acids. Germline V CDR1 and CDR2: SGHAT, FQNNGV. The CDR3 nucleotides read TGTGCCAGCAGCTCAGCGACAGACTACTACGAGCAGTACGTC. Protein product: CASSSATDYYEQYV.